A single sample is the source of the 31 T cell receptor beta chains below, sequenced in a study of identical twins. Using its own MiXCR run on the 5' RACE reads, TCRdb lists one record per CDR3 protein. This table holds about 280,000 distinct CDR3 sequences, 6.5% to 9.5% found once. The same sample was also used in a study of yellow fever vaccine responses in identical twins.

Sequenced sample: memory (CD45RO+) T cells sorted from blood. The receptors originated from a woman under 30 in good health.

This chain joins TRBV7-8 and TRBJ2-6; D is perhaps TRBD1 or TRBD2 (5 bases each). V was shortened by 8 bases and J by 8 bases, with 10 bases between the two germline ends. The CDR3 is made up of 12 amino acids. Germline-derived CDR1 and CDR2 are SGHVS and FQNEAQ. DNA for the CDR3: TGTGCCAGCCGGTGGGGGTCCAACGTCCTGACTTTC. The encoded protein is CASRWGSNVLTF.

V and J are TRBV20-1 and TRBJ2-7; TRBD1 agrees at 7 bases. The CDR3 has 14 amino acids. The J segment lost 6 bases and the V segment lost 2 bases, leaving 10 bases of the junction unmatched. Germline CDR1 reads DFQATT; CDR2 reads SNEGSKA (reference sequence). DNA for the CDR3: TGCAGTGCTAGATCAGGGGGTGGCCGGGGCGAGCAGTACTTC. This codes for CSARSGGGRGEQYF.

The sample holds many counts of this clonotype. The chain couples TRBV7-9 to TRBJ2-1; possible D gene TRBD1, 7 bases. V lost 5 bases and J lost 7, with 18 bases in between. The length of the CDR3 is 15 residues. Germline V lookup: CDR1 SEHNR, CDR2 FQNEAQ (reference sequence). The CDR3 nucleotides are TGTGCCAGCAGCCCCAATTGGAGGGGGCTAAATGAGCAGTTCTTC. It encodes CASSPNWRGLNEQFF.

The rearrangement uses TRBV3-1 and TRBJ1-2; D is undetermined. Trimming pared 3 bases from V and 7 bases from J, leaving 9 bases between. Germline V gene sequence: CDR1 LGHDT, CDR2 YNNKEL (reference sequence). The CDR3 extends over 12 amino acids. The CDR3 here is CASSHRAGGYTF. CDR3 nucleotides: TGTGCCAGCAGCCATCGAGCGGGTGGCTACACCTTC.

Many counts were recorded for this clonotype. The chain combines TRBV3-1 with TRBJ2-1; D possibly uses TRBD1 or TRBD2 (5 bases each). Germline-derived CDR1 and CDR2 are LGHDT and YNNKEL (reference sequence). V lost 0 bases to trimming and J lost 3 bases, with 18 bases between them. There are 18 residues in the CDR3. CDR3 in amino acids: CASSQDEGVIEGYNEQFF. The CDR3, as DNA: TGTGCCAGCAGCCAAGATGAAGGGGTCATAGAGGGCTACAATGAGCAGTTCTTC.

The V gene is TRBV10-3, the J gene TRBJ2-5, with 7 bases aligning to TRBD2. The CDR3 contains 13 residues. With 8 bases clipped from V and 4 bases from J, the junction kept 7 bases outside the gene matches. Looked up from germline, CDR1 is ENHRY and CDR2 is SYGVKD. Here the CDR3 DNA reads TGTGCCATCTGGGAGGGAGAGGGAGAGACCCAGTACTTC. Its protein is CAIWEGEGETQYF.

The chain employs TRBV2 and TRBJ2-7, with D possibly called TRBD1 or TRBD2 (6 bases each). The germline V gene has CDR1 SNHLY and CDR2 FYNNEI. V was trimmed by 8 bases and J by 3 bases, leaving 14 bases between them. The CDR3 is 13 amino acids. CDR3 region: CASPMGGCYEQYV. The CDR3 DNA reads as TGTGCCAGCCCGATGGGGGGCTGCTACGAGCAGTACGTC.

Turning to this clonotype: The junction does not match germline at one end; this may be a read error. The V gene is TRBV29-1, the J gene TRBJ1-1; 7 bases are a match to TRBD1. This CDR3 has 14 amino acids. Germline CDR1 is SQVTM and CDR2 is ANQGSEA. The CDR3 loop is CSGETPGQHTEAFF. CDR3 in DNA: TGCAGCGGTGAAACTCCGGGACAGCACACTGAAGCTTTCTTT.

This CDR3 reads CASSLVGDSTYEQYF. Here the CDR3 DNA reads TGTGCCAGCAGCTTAGTAGGGGACAGCACCTACGAGCAGTACTTC. The chain joins TRBV7-3 to TRBJ2-7; 7 bases map to TRBD1. CDR1 is SGHTA, CDR2 FQGTGA, per germline. CDR3 length equals 15 residues. Trimming removed 2 bases from V and 2 bases from J; junction bases left unmatched: 6.

The chain recombines TRBV3-1 with TRBJ1-5; 9 nucleotides agree with TRBD1. The CDR3 totals 16 residues. CDR1 LGHDT and CDR2 YNNKEL come from the germline V gene (reference sequence). V shed 2 bases and J 5 bases; nucleotides not matched to a gene: 7. This CDR3 reads CASSQPRQGGHQPQHF. Written as DNA, the CDR3 is TGTGCCAGCAGCCAACCACGACAGGGGGGACATCAGCCCCAGCATTTT.

This clonotype was counted ten times or more. This chain joins TRBV7-9 and TRBJ2-7; a possible D gene is TRBD1 (7 bases). Germline CDR1 is SEHNR and CDR2 is FQNEAQ (reference sequence). CDR3 length: 15 amino acids. V lost 8 bases, J lost 3 bases, and 20 bases lay in between. The CDR3 loop reads CASSNRGTSFYEQYF. CDR3 DNA sequence: TGTGCCAGCTCAAACAGGGGCACTAGCTTCTACGAGCAGTACTTC.

This clonotype occurred many times. The gene calls are TRBV12-5 and TRBJ2-1; TRBD2 agrees at 7 bases. The CDR3 loop spans 14 amino acids. Trimming at V came to 1 base and at J to 6 bases, leaving 3 bases not matched to a gene. Germline assignment: CDR1 LGHNT and CDR2 FRNRAP. For the CDR3, the DNA is TGTGCTAGTGGTTTGGAGCTAGCGGTCAATGAGCAGTTCTTC. Its translation is CASGLELAVNEQFF.

V gene TRBV10-3 combines with J gene TRBJ2-5; possibly TRBD1 or TRBD2 for D (5 bases each). Germline CDR1 and CDR2: ENHRY and SYGVKD. The germline V and J ends were trimmed by 10 bases and 5 bases, with 20 bases remaining between them. This CDR3 is built from 14 residues. The CDR3 sequence: CATGYMGRVETQYF. The CDR3 DNA reads as TGTGCCACCGGTTATATGGGGCGGGTGGAGACCCAGTACTTC.

Here the CDR3 reads CASSGSGGRDPTSTDTQYF. In nucleotides, the CDR3 is TGTGCCAGCAGTGGGAGTGGAGGCCGGGACCCGACTAGCACAGATACGCAGTATTTT. The chain combines TRBV25-1 with TRBJ2-3; D could derive from TRBD1 or TRBD2 (5 bases each). This CDR3 region has 19 residues. V was pared by 4 bases and J by 0 bases, with 23 bases between. Germline CDR1 reads MGHDK; CDR2 reads SYGVNS.

This clonotype has at least ten counts. The chain carries TRBV6-1 and TRBJ2-5; 9 bases fit TRBD2. V lost 3 bases, J lost 14 bases, and 4 bases stayed unmatched. The CDR3 has 11 residues. Germline V gives CDR1 MNHNS, CDR2 SASEGT. In DNA, the CDR3 is TGTGCCAGCAGTGAGGTGACTAGCGGATACTTC. Translated: CASSEVTSGYF.

This clonotype has at least ten counts. The chain joins TRBV29-1 to TRBJ2-2; TRBD1 matches at 8 bases. CDR1 and CDR2 (germline): SQVTM, ANQGSEA. The CDR3 loop spans 17 amino acids. The V gene end was trimmed by 4 bases and the J gene end by 2 bases; junction bases not matched to a gene: 12. The CDR3 DNA sequence: TGCAGCGTTGCAAAGGTGTTAGGGACAGGAAACACCGGGGAGCTGTTTTTT. Protein sequence: CSVAKVLGTGNTGELFF.

This chain uses TRBV5-1 with TRBJ2-3; no firm D call. Trimming cost V 0 bases and J 1 base, with 9 bases left between them. CDR3 length: 15 residues. Germline CDR1 is SGHRS and CDR2 is YFSETQ. The CDR3 region is CASSLVSGRTDTQYF. The CDR3 nucleotides are TGCGCCAGCAGCTTGGTCTCAGGTCGCACAGATACGCAGTATTTT.

The CDR3 nucleotides read TGTGCCAGCAGCACTAGCGGGGGGGCTTTAGAGACCCAGTACTTC. It translates to CASSTSGGALETQYF. This chain joins TRBV5-4 and TRBJ2-5; the match to TRBD2 covers 13 bases. The ends lost 4 bases at V and 4 bases at J; junction bases unmatched: 4. Per the germline V gene, CDR1 is SGHNT and CDR2 is YYREEE (reference sequence). This CDR3 region has 15 residues.

This chain uses TRBV2 with TRBJ1-1, with unresolved D. The CDR3 runs 12 residues. Trimming left V 8 bases short and J 2 bases short, with 9 bases between. Germline V gives CDR1 SNHLY, CDR2 FYNNEI. The CDR3: CASAQSNTEAFF. In nucleotides, the CDR3 is TGTGCCAGCGCCCAGTCAAACACTGAAGCTTTCTTT.

This clonotype was seen at least ten times. The J gene is TRBJ2-2, the V gene TRBV7-9; D is ambiguous. The CDR3 is made up of 16 amino acids. Germline lookup yields CDR1 SEHNR and CDR2 FQNEAQ (reference sequence). V was pared by 5 bases and J by 2 bases, with 15 bases between. CDR3 nucleotide sequence: TGTGCCAGCAGCCAAACTTTGCGCTCTAACACCGGGGAGCTGTTTTTT. This gives the protein CASSQTLRSNTGELFF.

This clonotype has more than one count but fewer than ten. The CDR3 spells CASSFGRTDTQYF. CDR3 DNA sequence: TGTGCCAGCAGCTTTGGCCGCACAGATACGCAGTATTTT. The chain has TRBV5-6 and TRBJ2-3, with no clear D. V lost 2 bases to trimming and J lost 1 base, with 5 bases between them. CDR1 and CDR2 from the germline V gene are SGHDT and YYEEEE. The length of the CDR3 is 13 residues. Based on the CDR3 plus reference TRBV5-6 and TRBJ2-3, the full variable domain is DAGVTQSPTHLIKTRGQQVTLRCSPKSGHDTVSWYQQALGQGPQFIFQYYEEEERQRGNFPDRFSGHQFPNYSSELNVNALLLGDSALYLCASSFGRTDTQYFGPGTRLTVL.

Many counts were recorded for this clonotype. The chain recombines TRBV6-1 with TRBJ2-3; maybe TRBD1 (5 bases). The V and J ends lost 0 bases and 4 bases respectively, with 11 bases between them. CDR3 size: 15 residues. CDR1 and CDR2 from the germline V gene are MNHNS and SASEGT. Written as DNA, the CDR3 is TGTGCCAGCAGTGAAGCGCAGGGTGCATCAGATACGCAGTATTTT. As protein: CASSEAQGASDTQYF.

This clonotype turned up a few times. The chain uses TRBV2 and TRBJ2-6; D gene uncertain. Germline CDR1 reads SNHLY; CDR2 reads FYNNEI. Trimming took 7 bases from V and 3 from J, leaving 4 bases between them. The CDR3 has 12 amino acids. The CDR3: CASIGGANVLTF. DNA for the CDR3: TGTGCCAGCATAGGTGGGGCCAACGTCCTGACTTTC.

The sample holds many counts of this clonotype. The CDR3 sequence is CASSPRGWTSDTDTQYF. In DNA form, the CDR3 reads TGTGCCAGCAGCCCACGGGGGTGGACAAGCGACACAGATACGCAGTATTTT. This rearrangement joins TRBV7-2 to TRBJ2-3; maybe TRBD2 (6 bases). Trimming shortened V by 5 bases and J by 2 bases, and 20 bases separated the two germline ends. This CDR3 is built from 17 residues. Germline lookup yields CDR1 SGHTA and CDR2 FQGNSA.

The chain recombines TRBV9 with TRBJ2-2; the D is unclear. This CDR3 is built from 15 residues. V lost 0 bases and J 2 bases, leaving 8 bases between the germline ends. Germline CDR1 and CDR2: SGDLS and YYNGEE. The CDR3 DNA reads as TGTGCCAGCAGCGTAGGAGGCAGCAACACCGGGGAGCTGTTTTTT. Its translation: CASSVGGSNTGELFF.

This clonotype showed up many times. This rearrangement joins TRBV12-3 or TRBV12-4 to TRBJ2-7; D is unclear. This CDR3 contains 12 residues. V lost 2 bases, J lost 3 bases, and 5 bases lay in between. Written as DNA, the CDR3 is TGTGCCAGCAGTTTATCCCGCTACGAGCAGTACTTC. As protein: CASSLSRYEQYF.

This clonotype has a handful of counts. The rearrangement uses TRBV7-2 and TRBJ2-3; TRBD2 matches at 10 bases. Germline CDR1 is SGHTA and CDR2 is FQGNSA. Unmatched junction bases numbered 9, after V lost 4 bases and J lost 2 bases. The CDR3 contains 17 residues. The CDR3 DNA reads as TGTGCCAGCAGCTCCCGCGGGGGGACTAGCGTCACAGATACGCAGTATTTT. Translation gives CASSSRGGTSVTDTQYF. Based on the CDR3 plus reference TRBV7-2 and TRBJ2-3, the full variable domain is GAGVSQSPSNKVTEKGKDVELRCDPISGHTALYWYRQSLGQGLEFLIYFQGNSAPDKSGLPSDRFSAERTGGSVSTLTIQRTQQEDSAVYLCASSSRGGTSVTDTQYFGPGTRLTVL.

This clonotype has just a few counts. V usage is TRBV19 and J usage is TRBJ2-3; D is ambiguous. Trimming shortened V by 3 bases and J by 0 bases, and 10 bases separated the two germline ends. This CDR3 has 15 amino acids. Per germline, CDR1 LNHDA and CDR2 SQIVND (reference sequence). CDR3 loop: CASSMRPTSTDTQYF. The DNA of the CDR3 is TGTGCCAGTAGTATGCGGCCTACTAGCACAGATACGCAGTATTTT.

There are many counts of this clonotype. The J gene is TRBJ2-5, the V gene TRBV24-1; 9 nucleotides line up with TRBD2. V was pared by 3 bases and J by 7 bases, with 11 bases of the junction left unmatched. CDR3 length equals 16 residues. Germline V lookup: CDR1 KGHDR, CDR2 SFDVKD. The CDR3 DNA follows: TGTGCCACCAGTGATCCCGAGGCGGGAGGGCCTAGGACCCAGTACTTC. Protein sequence: CATSDPEAGGPRTQYF.

This clonotype was seen more than once but under ten times. The V gene is TRBV7-3, the J gene TRBJ2-7; no reliable D call. This CDR3 contains 12 residues. Trimming shortened V by 0 bases and J by 6 bases, and 6 bases separated the two germline ends. The V gene's germline CDR1 is SGHTA and CDR2 FQGTGA. CDR3 sequence reads: CASSLTGSEQYF. CDR3 bases: TGTGCCAGCAGCTTAACGGGATCCGAGCAGTACTTC.

The rearrangement uses TRBV9 and TRBJ2-1, with 8 positions matching TRBD2. J was trimmed by 6 bases and V by 2 bases; bases with no gene match: 7. Germline CDR1 SGDLS, CDR2 YYNGEE. There are 15 residues in the CDR3. CDR3 in amino acids: CASSVSGGWGNEQFF. As DNA, the CDR3 is TGTGCCAGCAGCGTGTCGGGAGGGTGGGGCAATGAGCAGTTCTTC.